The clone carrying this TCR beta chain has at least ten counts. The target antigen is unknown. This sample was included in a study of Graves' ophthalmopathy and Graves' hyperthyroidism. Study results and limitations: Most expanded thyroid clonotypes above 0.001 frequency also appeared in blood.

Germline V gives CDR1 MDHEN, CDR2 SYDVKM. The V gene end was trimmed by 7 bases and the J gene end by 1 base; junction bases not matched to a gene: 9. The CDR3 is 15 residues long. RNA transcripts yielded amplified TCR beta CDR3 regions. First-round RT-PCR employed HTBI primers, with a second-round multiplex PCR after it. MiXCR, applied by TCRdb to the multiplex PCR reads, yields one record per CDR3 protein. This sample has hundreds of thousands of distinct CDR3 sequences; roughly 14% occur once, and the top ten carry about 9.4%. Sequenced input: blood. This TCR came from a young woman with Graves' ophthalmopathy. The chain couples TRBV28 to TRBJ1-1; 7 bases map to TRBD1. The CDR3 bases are TGTGCCAGCAACCAACCGGGGACAGCGAACACTGAAGCTTTCTTT. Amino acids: CASNQPGTANTEAFF.